This TCR beta chain was captured by sequencing in a study of blood T cell repertoires in COVID-19. The overall study: Samples of COVID-19 (acute and convalescent) were obtained from the United States, Italy and Spain. Sample material is recorded as cDNA or gDNA derived from T cells, B-cell-depleted T cells, or PBMCs.

Seattle patients were enrolled during active infection and followed longitudinally. The CDR3 sequence is 16 residues long. Original analysis: Amplified reference gene primers provided the basis for estimating nucleated cell counts. The table came from immunoSEQ multiplex PCR; TCRdb's copy has only in-frame clones and leaves some out. The D gene and trimming were derived from the DNA, and the V and J assignments and clone size from that table. The sample carries over 200,000 clones, more than 90% recorded once. The sequenced material came from peripheral blood. V is TRBV21-1 and J is TRBJ2-7; the table gives TRBD2 as D, unverified against the DNA. TRBV21-1 is recorded as a pseudogene. The sequence came from a person under 35 with COVID-19, enrolled during active disease. Written as DNA, the CDR3 is TGTGCCAGCAGCTCAAGTAGGGACTTCTTTTACTACGAGCAGTACTTC. Translation gives CASSSSRDFFYYEQYF.